Listed here are 4 T cell receptor beta chains from one sample, sequenced in a study of blood T cell repertoires in COVID-19. TCRdb's table, derived via immunoSEQ multiplex PCR, lists solely in-frame clones and lacks some. Of 5,000 to 6,500 clones listed, around 75% are singletons. The sample consisted of peripheral blood. The origin of the receptors is a man aged 55 to 70 with acute or convalescent COVID-19.

The chain combines TRBV12-3 or TRBV12-4 with TRBJ2-3; the D is unclear. The V end was cut by 6 bases, the J end by 4 bases, with 11 bases between. This CDR3 spans 13 amino acids. As DNA, the CDR3 is TGTGCCAGCAGACTGCTCTCCCCAGATACGCAGTATTTT. Protein: CASRLLSPDTQYF.

The chain is built from TRBV9 and TRBJ2-1, with TRBD2 matching 9 bases. The V segment lost 0 bases and the J segment 8 bases; nucleotides outside the gene matches: 6. This CDR3 has 15 residues. Germline V gene lookup returns CDR1 SGDLS and CDR2 YYNGEE. CDR3 residues: CASSVALAGLHEQFF. In nucleotides, the CDR3 is TGTGCCAGCAGCGTAGCCCTAGCGGGATTGCATGAGCAGTTCTTC.

The table lists this clone with a count of one. The V gene is TRBV7-2, the J gene TRBJ1-3; D may be TRBD1 (5 bases). Germline loops: CDR1 SGHTA, CDR2 FQGNSA. The CDR3 is 14 residues long. Trimming took 5 bases from V and 4 from J, leaving 12 bases between them. The CDR3 loop is CASSRRGFGNTIYF. For the CDR3, the DNA is TGTGCCAGCAGCCGGCGGGGGTTCGGAAACACCATATATTTT.

This rearrangement joins TRBV4-3 to TRBJ2-2; D might be TRBD1 (7 bases). The germline V and J ends were trimmed by 0 bases and 5 bases, with 16 bases remaining between them. The CDR3 length is 17 residues. The V gene's germline CDR1 is LGHNA and CDR2 YSLEER. CDR3 nucleotide sequence: TGCGCCAGCAGCCAAGATCTCAGGGGGAGGTTGACCGGGGAGCTGTTTTTT. Amino acids: CASSQDLRGRLTGELFF.